Presented here are 3 T cell receptor beta chains from one specimen sequenced in a study of T-cell memory formation after mild COVID-19. Via MiXCR, TCRdb re-called the 5' RACE reads, giving one row per CDR3 protein. The table records around 510,000 distinct CDR3 sequences, roughly a fifth of them present only once. The sequencing sample was made of PBMCs or a T cell subset sorted from them (not recorded which). Receptors originate from an adult woman who had mild COVID-19 (a few samples of this study predate the infection). Cell type and time point are not known.

The sample holds a few counts of this clonotype. The chain carries TRBV5-1 and TRBJ1-1; TRBD1 is a possible D gene (5 bases). V lost 0 bases, J lost 4 bases, and 13 bases lay in between. Germline assignment: CDR1 SGHRS and CDR2 YFSETQ. The CDR3 runs to 15 residues. For the CDR3, the DNA is TGCGCCAGCAGCTTGGAGATCGTTGGGGCCACTGAAGCTTTCTTT. This translates into CASSLEIVGATEAFF. Variable domain in full (rest from reference TRBV5-1 and TRBJ1-1): KAGVTQTPRYLIKTRGQQVTLSCSPISGHRSVSWYQQTPGQGLQFLFEYFSETQRNKGNFPGRFSGRQFSNSRSEMNVSTLELGDSALYLCASSLEIVGATEAFFGQGTRLTVV.

This rearrangement joins TRBV24-1 to TRBJ2-5; 9 bases are shared with TRBD2. In germline, CDR1 is KGHDR, CDR2 SFDVKD. V gave up 4 bases and J gave up 7 bases; unmatched junction bases: 6. CDR3 length: 14 amino acids. The CDR3 sequence: CATSDSGTSPTQYF. The DNA for the CDR3 is TGTGCCACCAGTGACTCCGGGACTAGCCCGACCCAGTACTTC.

This clonotype was detected only a few times. This chain links TRBV12-3 or TRBV12-4 with TRBJ1-2; 8 bases fit TRBD1. The CDR3 contains 14 residues. J gave up 5 bases and V 5 bases, and 7 bases lay outside the gene matches. CDR3 protein: CASSGDRRRYGYTF. CDR3 nucleotide sequence: TGTGCCAGCAGTGGGGACAGGCGGCGTTATGGCTACACCTTC.